Sequencing of this TCR beta chain was carried out in a study of CD8+ T cells in alopecia areata. Across the study: Twice a day, 5 to 10 mg of oral tofacitinib was administered to treated patients.

Extracted RNA was reverse transcribed into cDNA, the sequencing template. Clones were read by immunoSEQ multiplex PCR, and TCRdb kept only the in-frame ones, dropping some. The repertoire consists of some 210,000 clones, with around 62% occurring once and the leading ten covering more than 0.4%. Findings of the study overall: Sharing of TCR sequences between patients (possibly for HLA-related reasons) was less clear than in mice. Normal scalp showed lower clonality than lesional scalp, especially alopecia totalis/universalis.

CDR1 and CDR2 (germline): SGHKS, YYEKEE (reference sequence). The junction had 5 bases not matched to a gene; V was cut back by 4 bases and J by 2 bases. The CDR3 runs 15 residues. This clone showed up just a few times. The antigen remains unidentified. The gene calls are TRBV5-5 and TRBJ1-2; 10 bases agree with TRBD1. Material: CD4+ T cells sorted from blood, obtained at week 0. This TCR was sampled from a human donor with alopecia areata. The CDR3 spells CASSPSGQGNYGYTF. The CDR3 nucleotides are TGTGCCAGCAGCCCGTCGGGACAGGGGAACTATGGCTACACCTTC.